Listed below are T cell receptor beta chains from one sample, sequenced in a study of blood T cells in healthy people across ages. TCRdb itself ran the 5' RACE reads through MiXCR, one entry per CDR3 protein. Here the sample spans approximately 960,000 distinct CDR3 sequences, 25% to 35% being singletons. This sample was also put to use in a study of T cells of mothers and their children.

Sequenced input: blood. The source of these receptors is a woman aged 35 to 49 in good health. Each CDR3 is given with its conserved first and last residue.

v_gene: TRBV6-5
j_gene: TRBJ2-1
CDR3aa: CASRSGKIDEQFF

v_gene: TRBV5-1
j_gene: TRBJ1-2
CDR3aa: CASSIEGVPNYGYTF

v_gene: TRBV9
j_gene: TRBJ1-3
CDR3aa: CASSDTGTLSGNTIYF

v_gene: TRBV7-9
j_gene: TRBJ2-5
CDR3aa: CASSLEDRETQYF

v_gene: TRBV29-1
j_gene: TRBJ2-6
CDR3aa: CSVRTTGANVLTF

v_gene: TRBV4-1
j_gene: TRBJ2-3
CDR3aa: CASSRLGLAVTDTQYF

v_gene: TRBV18
j_gene: TRBJ1-1
CDR3aa: CASSPGRGMVNTEAFF

v_gene: TRBV6-2/TRBV6-3
j_gene: TRBJ1-2
CDR3aa: CASAANYGYTF

v_gene: TRBV12-3/TRBV12-4
j_gene: TRBJ1-4
CDR3aa: CASSFSYPGQGNEKRFF

v_gene: TRBV29-1
j_gene: TRBJ2-7
CDR3aa: CSVQQGSSYEQYF

v_gene: TRBV7-2
j_gene: TRBJ1-1
CDR3aa: CASSRERTKGTGNTEAFF

v_gene: TRBV6-2/TRBV6-3
j_gene: TRBJ2-7
CDR3aa: CASSGGTSGPLSYEQYF

v_gene: TRBV2
j_gene: TRBJ2-7
CDR3aa: CASQVGYEQYF

v_gene: TRBV9
j_gene: TRBJ2-5
CDR3aa: CASSADRVQETQYF

v_gene: TRBV11-2
j_gene: TRBJ2-5
CDR3aa: CASRRTSGGALETQYF

v_gene: TRBV30
j_gene: TRBJ2-1
CDR3aa: CAWSVSAIEQFF

v_gene: TRBV28
j_gene: TRBJ1-5
CDR3aa: CASSPQGVIYQPQHF

v_gene: TRBV12-5
j_gene: TRBJ2-1
CDR3aa: CASGLTRTWGSYNEQFF

v_gene: TRBV2
j_gene: TRBJ2-1
CDR3aa: CASTGQGVGEQFF